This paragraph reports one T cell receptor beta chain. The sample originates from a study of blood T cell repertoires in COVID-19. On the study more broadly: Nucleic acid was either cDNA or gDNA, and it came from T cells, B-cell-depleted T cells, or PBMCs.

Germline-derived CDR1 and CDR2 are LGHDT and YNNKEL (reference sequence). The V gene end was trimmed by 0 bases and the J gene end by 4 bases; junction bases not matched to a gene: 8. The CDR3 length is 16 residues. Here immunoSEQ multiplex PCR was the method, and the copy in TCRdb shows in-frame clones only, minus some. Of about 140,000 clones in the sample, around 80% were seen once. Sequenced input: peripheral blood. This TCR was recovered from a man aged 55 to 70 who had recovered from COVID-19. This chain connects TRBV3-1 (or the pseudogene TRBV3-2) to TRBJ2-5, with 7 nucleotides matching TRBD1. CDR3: CASSQDPGQTGETQYF. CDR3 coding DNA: TGTGCCAGCAGCCAAGACCCGGGACAGACAGGAGAGACCCAGTACTTC.